The 6 T cell receptor beta chains reported below all come from one sample, sequenced in a study of T cell responses to AZD1222 COVID-19 vaccine. Clones were read by immunoSEQ multiplex PCR, and TCRdb kept only the in-frame ones, dropping some. The data hold 140,000 to 150,000 clones, with roughly nine tenths observed a single time. Material: peripheral blood, obtained on day 0 of AZD1222 vaccination. Receptor source: an adult in good health.

The chain uses TRBV28 and TRBJ1-3; D not certain. V lost 6 bases, J lost 3 bases, and 15 bases lay in between. Germline CDR1 and CDR2: MDHEN and SYDVKM. The CDR3 sequence is 15 residues long. The CDR3 spells CASSPPRAVGNTIYF. The CDR3 DNA sequence: TGTGCCAGCAGCCCACCGCGAGCAGTTGGAAACACCATATATTTT.

J is TRBJ1-6 and V is TRBV21-1. TRBV21-1 is annotated as a pseudogene. This CDR3 region has 15 residues. The CDR3 loop is CASSKVIGGNSPLHF. The CDR3 nucleotides are TGTGCCAGCAGCAAAGTCATAGGTGGCAATTCACCCCTCCACTTT.

This clone was found once. V usage is TRBV29-1 and J usage is TRBJ1-1, with no clear D. CDR3 size: 13 residues. Per germline, CDR1 SQVTM and CDR2 ANQGSEA. Between the trimmed V and J ends, which lost 4 bases and 0 bases, there was a span of 9 bases. The CDR3 protein is CSVAVGMNTEAFF. The CDR3 DNA is TGCAGCGTTGCAGTCGGGATGAACACTGAAGCTTTCTTT.

The chain has TRBV6-5 and TRBJ1-3; weak D call: TRBD1 (5 bases). This CDR3 has 15 amino acids. Trimming removed 8 bases from V and 8 bases from J, with 22 bases in between. Germline CDR1 MNHEY, CDR2 SVGAGI. CDR3 region: CASAALGALRDTIYF. For the CDR3, the DNA is TGTGCCAGCGCCGCGCTTGGGGCGCTCAGGGACACCATATATTTT.

The chain is built from TRBV19 and TRBJ2-7, with D uncertain. Trimming shortened V by 1 base and J by 1 base, and 8 bases separated the two germline ends. Germline values: CDR1 LNHDA, CDR2 SQIVND (reference sequence). The CDR3 has 14 residues. Here the CDR3 reads CASSIGAGSYEQYF. In nucleotides, the CDR3 is TGTGCCAGTAGTATAGGGGCAGGATCCTACGAGCAGTACTTC. The full variable domain, its missing parts supplied by reference TRBV19 and TRBJ2-7, is DGGITQSPKYLFRKEGQNVTLSCEQNLNHDAMYWYRQDPGQGLRLIYYSQIVNDFQKGDIAEGYSVSREKKESFPLTVTSAQKNPTAFYLCASSIGAGSYEQYFGPGTRLTVT.

The chain employs TRBV24-1 and TRBJ2-1, with TRBD2 identical over 14 bases. The CDR3 totals 16 residues. Trimming cost V 3 bases and J 8 bases; bases outside gene matches: 5. Looked up from germline, CDR1 is KGHDR and CDR2 is SFDVKD. CDR3 in amino acids: CATSDGTSGSFDEQFF. CDR3 nucleotides: TGTGCCACCAGTGATGGGACTAGCGGGAGTTTCGATGAGCAGTTCTTC.